A single sample gave rise to the 20 T cell receptor beta chains below, sequenced in a study of blood T cell repertoires in COVID-19. The data were produced by immunoSEQ multiplex PCR, yet TCRdb's version contains in-frame clones alone and is incomplete. The repertoire includes more than 100,000 clones, over 70% of them detected once, and about 2% sits in the top ten. The sequenced material came from peripheral blood. The receptors derive from a man between 65 and 85 years old with acute or convalescent COVID-19.

The sample holds a few counts of this clone. This chain uses TRBV28 with TRBJ1-2; D is unresolved. The CDR3 runs 14 residues. V was trimmed by 6 bases and J by 5 bases, leaving 16 bases between them. CDR1 is MDHEN and CDR2 is SYDVKM in the germline V gene. CDR3 protein: CASRSTSTFYGYTF. The CDR3 region has the DNA TGTGCCAGCAGGTCGACAAGCACCTTTTATGGCTACACCTTC.

Comment on this clone: A read error is likely, as this CDR3 ends without the conserved phenylalanine or tryptophan. The DNA is omitted, as the CDR3 cannot be located on it reliably, and the CDR3 follows TCRdb's listing. This chain connects TRBV5-4 to TRBJ1-1; TRBD1, the D gene given by the table, was not confirmed from the DNA. Germline lookup yields CDR1 SGHNT and CDR2 YYREEE (reference sequence). The CDR3 length is 14 residues, termini included. CDR3 sequence: CASSFSGTGVVIIT.

The V call is TRBV12-3 or TRBV12-4, the J call TRBJ1-2; D remains unclear. V dropped 5 bases and J dropped 2 bases, with 9 bases sitting between them. The CDR3 extends over 13 amino acids. The CDR3 DNA is TGTGCCAGCAGTCTACTGTACAACTATGGCTACACCTTC. It translates to CASSLLYNYGYTF.

V and J are TRBV5-1 and TRBJ2-5; 9 bases align to TRBD1. Germline CDR1 and CDR2: SGHRS and YFSETQ. The CDR3 contains 14 residues. Trimming at V came to 5 bases and at J to 4 bases, leaving 6 bases not matched to a gene. This chain's CDR3 is CASRTTGGGETQYF. CDR3 bases: TGCGCCAGCAGAACGACAGGGGGAGGAGAGACCCAGTACTTC. Variable domain in full (rest from reference TRBV5-1 and TRBJ2-5): KAGVTQTPRYLIKTRGQQVTLSCSPISGHRSVSWYQQTPGQGLQFLFEYFSETQRNKGNFPGRFSGRQFSNSRSEMNVSTLELGDSALYLCASRTTGGGETQYFGPGTRLLVL.

The V gene is TRBV18, the J gene TRBJ2-2, with 8 bases matching TRBD1. Looked up from germline, CDR1 is KGHSH and CDR2 is LQKENI. CDR3 length: 17 amino acids. The trim removed 3 bases at V and 1 base at J, leaving 7 bases unmatched. CDR3 DNA: TGTGCCAGCTCACCCCAAAACAGGGGGATGAACACCGGGGAGCTGTTTTTT. It is translated as CASSPQNRGMNTGELFF.

The rearrangement links TRBV7-2 to TRBJ2-7, with TRBD2 as a possible D gene (5 bases). Trimming took 5 bases from V and 5 from J, leaving 13 bases between them. Germline CDR1 and CDR2: SGHTA and FQGNSA. CDR3 length: 13 amino acids. This CDR3 reads CASSPQSGDEQYF. CDR3 in DNA: TGTGCCAGCAGCCCCCAGTCCGGGGACGAGCAGTACTTC.

The chain joins TRBV7-2 to TRBJ1-5; D possibly corresponds to TRBD1 (6 bases). The CDR3 has 14 amino acids. Germline V gene sequence: CDR1 SGHTA, CDR2 FQGNSA. V lost 5 bases to trimming and J lost 6 bases, with 14 bases between them. This CDR3 reads CASSRTAIGQPQHF. The CDR3 region has the DNA TGTGCCAGCAGCCGGACAGCGATCGGTCAGCCCCAGCATTTT.

This chain links TRBV18 with TRBJ1-6, with D tentatively TRBD1 (6 bases). Germline CDR1 and CDR2: KGHSH and LQKENI. V was trimmed by 0 bases and J by 7 bases, leaving 13 bases between them. The CDR3 covers 16 residues. The CDR3 protein is CASSPPSQGSNSPLHF. The CDR3 DNA reads as TGTGCCAGCTCACCACCGTCACAGGGTTCCAATTCACCCCTCCACTTT.

The V and J genes are TRBV5-6 and TRBJ2-2, with 7 bases matching TRBD1. The CDR3 is 15 residues long. With 1 base clipped from V and 7 bases from J, the junction kept 7 bases outside the gene matches. Germline V CDR1 and CDR2: SGHDT, YYEEEE. CDR3 coding DNA: TGTGCCAGCAGCTTGAGGGGACAGCCGGGCGGGGAGCTGTTTTTT. Translating it yields CASSLRGQPGGELFF.

The chain has TRBV7-2 and TRBJ1-2; 10 nucleotides line up with TRBD1. V shed 3 bases and J 5 bases; nucleotides not matched to a gene: 18. The germline CDR1 and CDR2 sequences are SGHTA and FQGNSA. The CDR3 is 19 residues long. CDR3 DNA sequence: TGTGCCAGCAGCTTCAGAACGGAATATCGGGACAGGGGACGTTATGGCTACACCTTC. Residues: CASSFRTEYRDRGRYGYTF.

The rearrangement uses TRBV7-8 and TRBJ1-5; a possible D gene is TRBD1 (5 bases). CDR3 size: 16 residues. In germline, CDR1 is SGHVS, CDR2 FQNEAQ. V was pared by 5 bases and J by 2 bases, with 16 bases between. CDR3 protein: CASSLAGSSGNQPQHF. CDR3 nucleotide sequence: TGTGCCAGCAGCCTTGCAGGGTCGAGTGGCAATCAGCCCCAGCATTTT.

This clone came up a few times. The J gene is TRBJ1-3, the V gene TRBV11-3; D not resolved. This CDR3 region has 14 residues. Trimming removed 3 bases from V and 3 bases from J, with 9 bases in between. In germline, CDR1 is SGHNT, CDR2 YENEEA. The CDR3 here is CASSFIVDGNTIYF. The CDR3 region has the DNA TGTGCCAGCAGCTTCATAGTTGATGGAAACACCATATATTTT.

The chain couples TRBV18 to TRBJ2-3, with D tentatively TRBD1 (6 bases). CDR1 and CDR2 (germline): KGHSH, LQKENI. V was pared by 2 bases and J by 5 bases, with 11 bases between. The CDR3 loop spans 14 amino acids. CDR3 sequence (DNA): TGTGCCAGCTCACCAAGGACAGTGGGAGATACGCAGTATTTT. Residues: CASSPRTVGDTQYF.

The rearrangement uses TRBV5-1 and TRBJ1-1; no firm D call. V lost 4 bases to trimming and J lost 3 bases, with 10 bases between them. The germline V gene encodes CDR1 SGHRS and CDR2 YFSETQ. The CDR3 has 13 amino acids. The chain's CDR3 is CASSVRWDTEAFF. CDR3 nucleotides: TGCGCCAGCAGCGTGAGGTGGGACACTGAAGCTTTCTTT.

This clone was counted once. The CDR3 sequence is CASSQGGRQNYGYTF. The CDR3 DNA follows: TGTGCCAGCAGCCAAGGAGGCAGACAGAACTATGGCTACACCTTC. The gene calls are TRBV3-1 (or the pseudogene TRBV3-2) and TRBJ1-2, with a weak D call TRBD1 (5 bases). The V gene's germline CDR1 is LGHDT and CDR2 YNNKEL (reference sequence). V lost 1 base and J 2 bases, leaving 11 bases between the germline ends. The CDR3 has 15 residues.

This clone was recorded a few times. The rearrangement uses TRBV5-4 and TRBJ2-2; D ambiguous. This CDR3 has 14 amino acids. Trimming removed 0 bases at V and 7 bases at J, with 10 bases between. The germline CDR1 and CDR2 sequences are SGHNT and YYREEE (reference sequence). The CDR3 coding sequence is TGTGCCAGCAGCTTGGGGGCAGAGAACGGGGAGCTGTTTTTT. Translated: CASSLGAENGELFF.

This clone showed up just once. This chain joins TRBV10-3 and TRBJ2-2; tentatively, D is TRBD1 (5 bases). The CDR3 is made up of 15 amino acids. In germline, CDR1 is ENHRY, CDR2 SYGVKD. Trimming took 0 bases from V and 6 from J, leaving 11 bases between them. CDR3 in DNA: TGTGCCATCAGTGAGTCGGCAGGGCTCCCCGGGGAGCTGTTTTTT. This encodes CAISESAGLPGELFF.

This chain connects TRBV11-2 to TRBJ2-1; D possibly corresponds to TRBD1 (6 bases). CDR1 and CDR2 from the germline V gene are SGHAT and FQNNGV. This CDR3 has 16 amino acids. Trimming left V 5 bases short and J 0 bases short, with 14 bases between. The CDR3 DNA reads as TGTGCCAGCAGCCCACAACAGGGAGCCTCCTACAATGAGCAGTTCTTC. Residues: CASSPQQGASYNEQFF.

V gene TRBV11-2 combines with J gene TRBJ1-4; TRBD1 agrees at 7 bases. This CDR3 has 14 amino acids. J lost 10 bases, V lost 4 bases, and 9 bases had no gene match. CDR1 SGHAT and CDR2 FQNNGV come from the germline V gene. CDR3 coding DNA: TGTGCCAGCAGCTCCCTCGGACAGGTTGTAAAACTGTTTTTT. It yields the protein CASSSLGQVVKLFF.

The rearrangement joins TRBV18 to TRBJ1-2, with 9 bases aligning to TRBD1. The germline V gene encodes CDR1 KGHSH and CDR2 LQKENI. The CDR3 runs to 14 residues. The V and J ends lost 2 bases and 4 bases, in that order; junction bases with no gene match: 2. The CDR3 region is CASSPGTGTYGYTF. As DNA, the CDR3 is TGTGCCAGCTCACCAGGGACAGGGACCTATGGCTACACCTTC. The full variable domain, its missing parts supplied by reference TRBV18 and TRBJ1-2, is NAGVMQNPRHLVRRRGQEARLRCSPMKGHSHVYWYRQLPEEGLKFMVYLQKENIIDESGMPKERFSAEFPKEGPSILRIQQVVRGDSAAYFCASSPGTGTYGYTFGSGTRLTVV.